This record concerns one TCR beta chain sequence. Trimming removed 3 bases from V and 4 bases from J; junction bases left unmatched: 19. CDR3 length: 20 residues. CDR1 and CDR2 (germline): WSHSY, SAAADI. Data came from immunoSEQ multiplex PCR; TCRdb stores just in-frame clones and leaves some out. The data contain roughly 150,000 clones, approximately 92% of them singletons. The source of the sample is a study of blood T cell repertoires in COVID-19. The origin of this receptor is a woman in her forties with acute or convalescent COVID-19. Sequenced input: peripheral blood. The gene calls are TRBV10-2 and TRBJ2-1, with 9 bases that match TRBD2. The chain's CDR3 is CASSEGGRAINLPGYNEQFF. For the CDR3, the DNA is TGCGCCAGCAGTGAAGGCGGGAGGGCCATAAATCTTCCCGGGTACAATGAGCAGTTCTTC.